This TCR beta chain was captured in a study of TIL therapy for anti-PD-1-resistant metastatic lung cancer. The immunoSEQ assay was v3. Sequencing used immunoSEQ multiplex PCR; TCRdb keeps in-frame clones, though not all of them. The sample lists about 59,000 clones; around 67% were seen once. The CDR3 loop spans 15 amino acids. Germline V gene lookup returns CDR1 GTSNPN and CDR2 SVGIG (reference sequence). After removal of 2 bases from V and 0 bases from J, the junction contained 5 bases not matched to a gene. Time point in this sample: pre-treatment sample, taken before nivolumab and TIL therapy. The sample here was blood, taken at baseline. This chain links TRBV30 with TRBJ1-1; 8 nucleotides agree with TRBD1. The receptor's source is a person aged 25-85 years with non-small cell lung cancer. The CDR3 loop reads CAWSRTGSMNTEAFF. CDR3 nucleotides: TGTGCCTGGAGTAGGACAGGGTCCATGAACACTGAAGCTTTCTTT.